The text below deals with one TCR beta chain. Next came a second PCR, run for about 7 to 12 cycles, which used a sample-barcoded 5' primer along with a J-beta primer mix. Each CDR3 protein gets one entry after TCRdb re-called the 5' RACE reads with MiXCR. Of roughly 790,000 distinct CDR3 sequences listed, about 42% are singletons. The data belong to a study of blood T cells in healthy people across ages. The V end lost 6 bases, the J end lost 9 bases, and 15 bases lay between the germline ends. The CDR3 loop spans 13 amino acids. Germline V gene lookup returns CDR1 MNHEY and CDR2 SVGEGT. The specimen was blood. The sequence was collected from a woman between 55 and 75 years old in good health. The chain links TRBV6-2 or TRBV6-3 to TRBJ2-1; TRBD2 is a possible D gene (5 bases). The chain's CDR3 is CASRPTTTSEQFF. CDR3 DNA: TGTGCCAGCAGACCTACGACTACAAGTGAGCAGTTCTTC.